The clone carrying this T cell receptor (beta chain) was observed a few times. The junction differs from germline at one of its ends, possibly a read error. This sample was taken from a study of blood T cell repertoires in COVID-19. Study-wide background: Samples representing acute and convalescent COVID-19 were sourced from the United States, Italy and Spain. PBMCs, B-cell-depleted T cells, or T cells provided the cDNA or gDNA that made up the material.

As handled by the study authors: Estimation of nucleated cell counts relied on the amplification of reference gene primers. This table comes from immunoSEQ multiplex PCR, and its TCRdb copy is limited to in-frame clones, with some not included. The V and J calls and clone size are taken from that table; D and trimming were inferred from the DNA. The sample carries about 130,000 clones, 65% to 90% recorded once. The CDR3 is 13 amino acids. Germline V gene sequence: CDR1 SEHNR, CDR2 FQNEAQ (reference sequence). Sample: peripheral blood. This clonotype originated in an elderly woman with acute or convalescent COVID-19. The chain joins TRBV7-9 to TRBJ1-2; D might be TRBD1 (5 bases). CDR3 in DNA: TGTGCCAGCAGCTTAGGAACCGACAGACCGATAAACTTC. This codes for CASSLGTDRPINF.